The 6 T cell receptor beta chains below all came from one sample that was sequenced in a study of metastatic and nonmetastatic thyroid tumors. MiXCR reprocessed the PCR reads for TCRdb. Among around 32,000 clones listed, 7% to 9% were seen once. Ahead of thyroid surgery, no patient had received treatment of any kind. The specimen was blood. The receptors shown here come from a female donor with papillary thyroid cancer or a benign thyroid nodule (not recorded which). Some clones in this sample may be carry-over from other donors' samples.

This clone has ten or more counts. The J gene is TRBJ2-7, the V gene TRBV6-1, with 11 bases aligning to TRBD2. Per germline, CDR1 MNHNS and CDR2 SASEGT. The CDR3 loop spans 15 amino acids. Germline trimming cut 6 bases from V and 0 bases from J; bases unmatched to any gene: 4. The CDR3 reads CASSPGTSGSYEQYF. As DNA, the CDR3 is TGTGCCAGCAGCCCCGGGACTAGCGGCTCCTACGAGCAGTACTTC.

There are many counts of this clone. The J gene is TRBJ1-1, the V gene TRBV7-3; D uncertain. Trimming pared 1 base from V and 1 base from J, leaving 4 bases between. Germline CDR1 reads SGHTA; CDR2 reads FQGTGA. CDR3 length equals 13 residues. CDR3 loop: CASSLRRNTEAFF. CDR3 DNA: TGTGCCAGCAGCTTAAGACGGAACACTGAAGCTTTCTTT.

This clone was recorded a few times. CDR3 loop: CASSEQQGTEAFF. For the CDR3, the DNA is TGTGCCAGCAGCGAACAACAGGGGACTGAAGCTTTCTTT. The chain couples TRBV7-6 to TRBJ1-1, with 7 bases lining up with TRBD1. The CDR3 runs to 13 residues. J lost 5 bases, V lost 5 bases, and 5 bases had no gene match. Germline CDR1 and CDR2: SGHVS and FNYEAQ.

This clone came up many times. V gene TRBV18 combines with J gene TRBJ2-1, with D tentatively TRBD2 (6 bases). The length of the CDR3 is 13 residues. Germline CDR1 reads KGHSH; CDR2 reads LQKENI. V was pared by 3 bases and J by 6 bases, with 9 bases between. The chain's CDR3 is CASSPGLSNEQFF. CDR3 bases: TGTGCCAGCTCACCGGGACTGAGCAATGAGCAGTTCTTC.

This clone was counted many times. Other DNA sequences within the sample encode an identical CDR3. The gene calls are TRBV20-1 and TRBJ1-5; D gene ambiguous. V was cut by 3 bases and J by 0 bases, with 3 bases left in between. Per germline, CDR1 DFQATT and CDR2 SNEGSKA (reference sequence). The CDR3 has 12 amino acids. The CDR3 bases are TGCAGTGCTAGCTATAGCAATCAGCCCCAGCATTTT. Its translation is CSASYSNQPQHF.

This clone was observed at least ten times. The gene calls are TRBV12-3 or TRBV12-4 and TRBJ2-3, with TRBD1 matching 7 bases. V was clipped by 3 bases and J by 3 bases; unmatched bases: 9. The CDR3 totals 16 residues. This CDR3 is CASSFYRGPLTDTQYF. DNA of the CDR3: TGTGCCAGCAGTTTTTATAGGGGGCCCTTAACAGATACGCAGTATTTT.